One and the same sample provided the 17 T cell receptor beta chains below, sequenced in a study of long-term antiretroviral therapy in people with HIV. A v3.0 immunoSEQ assay was performed at survey level. Sequencing was performed with immunoSEQ multiplex PCR; in TCRdb, only in-frame clones are kept and a portion is missing. The table records more than 20,000 clones, 85% to 90% of them present only once. Sequencing was performed on unsorted PBMCs, taken roughly 2.7 years after starting antiretroviral therapy. Receptors originate from a man between 35 and 55 years old with HIV.

A single count supports this clone. V and J are TRBV15 and TRBJ2-7; no clear D. Germline V gene data show CDR1 as LNHNV and CDR2 as YYDKDF (reference sequence). This CDR3 comprises 13 residues. With 3 bases removed from V and 4 bases from J, the gap between germline ends came to 10 bases. CDR3: CATSSFPAYEQYF. CDR3 bases: TGTGCCACCAGCAGCTTCCCTGCATACGAGCAGTACTTC.

The V gene is TRBV5-4, the J gene TRBJ2-7; TRBD2 aligns across 9 bases. The CDR3 spans 14 residues. V gave up 3 bases and J gave up 4 bases; unmatched junction bases: 5. The germline V gene has CDR1 SGHNT and CDR2 YYREEE (reference sequence). CDR3 residues: CASSSGTSLYEQYF. CDR3 DNA sequence: TGTGCCAGCAGCTCCGGGACTAGCCTTTACGAGCAGTACTTC. The variable domain in full, with the rest retrieved from reference TRBV5-4 and TRBJ2-7, is ETGVTQSPTHLIKTRGQQVTLRCSSQSGHNTVSWYQQALGQGPQFIFQYYREEENGRGNFPPRFSGLQFPNYSSELNVNALELDDSALYLCASSSGTSLYEQYFGPGTRLTVT.

The gene calls are TRBV2 and TRBJ2-2; tentative D call: TRBD2 (8 bases). Germline values: CDR1 SNHLY, CDR2 FYNNEI. CDR3 length: 14 residues. Trimming stripped 11 bases from V and 5 bases from J, with 18 bases between. CDR3: CALGRGQETGELFF. As DNA, the CDR3 is TGTGCCCTCGGGAGGGGGCAAGAGACCGGGGAGCTGTTTTTT. The full variable domain, completed using reference TRBV2 and TRBJ2-2, is EPEVTQTPSHQVTQMGQEVILRCVPISNHLYFYWYRQILGQKVEFLVSFYNNEISEKSEIFDDQFSVERPDGSNFTLKIRSTKLEDSAMYFCALGRGQETGELFFGEGSRLTVL.

This clone has a single count. The rearrangement links TRBV4-2 to TRBJ2-1; D may be TRBD1 (6 bases). V was trimmed by 0 bases and J by 0 bases, leaving 9 bases between them. The CDR3 is made up of 16 amino acids. Germline V gives CDR1 LGHNA, CDR2 YNFKEQ. CDR3 loop: CASSQEDRSSYNEQFF. CDR3 coding DNA: TGTGCCAGCAGCCAAGAAGACAGGAGCTCCTACAATGAGCAGTTCTTC.

The gene calls are TRBV27 and TRBJ2-3, with TRBD2 identical over 9 bases. The V segment lost 7 bases and the J segment 4 bases; nucleotides outside the gene matches: 6. CDR1 and CDR2 from the germline V gene are MNHEY and SMNVEV (reference sequence). The CDR3 is 14 amino acids. As DNA, the CDR3 is TGTGCCAGCAAGGGGCGGGGGGGCCCAGATACGCAGTATTTT. Amino acids: CASKGRGGPDTQYF.

The rearrangement links TRBV2 to TRBJ1-5, with D maybe TRBD1 (6 bases). Between the trimmed V and J ends, which lost 6 bases and 4 bases, there was a span of 13 bases. Germline CDR1 SNHLY, CDR2 FYNNEI. The CDR3 length is 14 residues. In nucleotides, the CDR3 is TGTGCCAGCAGACACAGGGACGGTAATCAGCCCCAGCATTTT. Its translation is CASRHRDGNQPQHF. Combining the CDR3 with reference TRBV2 and TRBJ1-5 gives the whole variable domain EPEVTQTPSHQVTQMGQEVILRCVPISNHLYFYWYRQILGQKVEFLVSFYNNEISEKSEIFDDQFSVERPDGSNFTLKIRSTKLEDSAMYFCASRHRDGNQPQHFGDGTRLSIL.

This clone was seen more than once but under ten times. The chain is built from TRBV9 and TRBJ1-5, with unresolved D. Germline assignment: CDR1 SGDLS and CDR2 YYNGEE. V lost 2 bases and J lost 0, with 9 bases in between. The CDR3 has 15 residues. The CDR3 reads CASSVTPYSNQPQHF. CDR3 DNA sequence: TGTGCCAGCAGCGTTACACCATATAGCAATCAGCCCCAGCATTTT.

This sequence joins TRBV18 and TRBJ2-7; D is undetermined. The CDR3 contains 17 residues. Germline-derived CDR1 and CDR2 are KGHSH and LQKENI. V was shortened by 3 bases and J by 2 bases, with 20 bases between the two germline ends. CDR3 sequence (DNA): TGTGCCAGCTCACCGAGCGCTTATGACGGCCTCCCCTACGAGCAGTACTTC. It yields the protein CASSPSAYDGLPYEQYF.

The chain joins TRBV7-6 to TRBJ1-6, with no clear D. The CDR3 loop spans 17 amino acids. V was trimmed by 5 bases and J by 6 bases, leaving 20 bases between them. Per germline, CDR1 SGHVS and CDR2 FNYEAQ. The CDR3 is CASSPRTGGGVNSPLHF. The CDR3, as DNA: TGTGCCAGCAGCCCCCGGACCGGCGGAGGCGTTAATTCACCCCTCCACTTT.

The V call is TRBV5-1, the J call TRBJ2-6; a weak D match, TRBD1 (5 bases). Per germline, CDR1 SGHRS and CDR2 YFSETQ. The CDR3 has 17 amino acids. The V end was cut by 9 bases, the J end by 0 bases, with 19 bases between. CDR3 region: CATHPGIIRSGANVLTF. The CDR3 bases are TGCGCCACCCACCCAGGGATTATTCGCTCTGGGGCCAACGTCCTGACTTTC.

This chain connects TRBV2 to TRBJ2-3; 15 bases match TRBD2. V lost 6 bases to trimming and J lost 1 base; unmatched junction nucleotides: 8. The CDR3 runs 18 residues. Germline V CDR1 and CDR2: SNHLY, FYNNEI. CDR3: CASSLGLAGGPGTDTQYF. In DNA form, the CDR3 reads TGTGCCAGCAGCCTTGGACTAGCGGGAGGGCCGGGCACAGATACGCAGTATTTT.

The chain employs TRBV2 and TRBJ2-1; 9 bases line up with TRBD1. After removal of 6 bases from V and 9 bases from J, the junction contained 6 bases not matched to a gene. The CDR3 runs to 13 residues. CDR1 SNHLY and CDR2 FYNNEI come from the germline V gene. The CDR3 region is CASRDRGYGEQFF. CDR3 DNA sequence: TGTGCCAGCAGGGACAGGGGATACGGTGAGCAGTTCTTC.

The gene calls are TRBV10-3 and TRBJ2-1, with 9 bases matching TRBD2. V lost 0 bases to trimming and J lost 7 bases; unmatched junction nucleotides: 4. CDR3 length: 15 amino acids. The germline gives CDR1 ENHRY, CDR2 SYGVKD. DNA for the CDR3: TGTGCCATCAGTGAGTCCCGCGGGGGGGCGAATGAGCAGTTCTTC. It specifies CAISESRGGANEQFF.

V and J are TRBV27 and TRBJ1-3; D unclear. The V end lost 3 bases, the J end lost 4 bases, and 13 bases lay between the germline ends. Germline CDR1 and CDR2: MNHEY and SMNVEV (reference sequence). This CDR3 is 15 amino acids long. The CDR3: CASSFFPGNGNTIYF. CDR3 in DNA: TGTGCCAGCAGTTTTTTTCCGGGAAACGGAAACACCATATATTTT.

The V and J genes are TRBV5-4 and TRBJ2-5, with a weak D call TRBD2 (7 bases). The V end lost 5 bases, the J end lost 4 bases, and 15 bases lay between the germline ends. Germline V CDR1 and CDR2: SGHNT, YYREEE (reference sequence). The CDR3 has 14 residues. CDR3 protein: CASRGGGFGETQYF. CDR3 nucleotide sequence: TGTGCCAGCAGAGGGGGGGGCTTTGGAGAGACCCAGTACTTC.

The rearrangement links TRBV27 to TRBJ2-3, with TRBD2 as a possible D gene (5 bases). This CDR3 region has 16 residues. CDR1 and CDR2 (germline): MNHEY, SMNVEV (reference sequence). V was cut by 5 bases and J by 1 base, with 16 bases left in between. CDR3 coding DNA: TGTGCCAGCAGTCTCGACTATAACGGGGGCACAGATACGCAGTATTTT. Translating gives CASSLDYNGGTDTQYF.

This clone was counted between two and nine times. The CDR3: CASSLQGEGEAFF. DNA of the CDR3: TGTGCCAGCAGCTTACAGGGAGAAGGTGAAGCTTTCTTT. The chain employs TRBV11-3 and TRBJ1-1; D is perhaps TRBD1 (5 bases). Germline V lookup: CDR1 SGHNT, CDR2 YENEEA. V lost 2 bases and J 7 bases, leaving 11 bases between the germline ends. The CDR3 contains 13 residues.